This T cell receptor (beta chain) was recovered during a study of PD-L1 blockade in urothelial cancer. Study information: Patients' atezolizumab regimen, 1,200 mg intravenously every 3 weeks, began around 2014. Blood was evaluated 3 weeks (second dose) and 6 weeks after therapy began. In the patient group, about 85% of the roughly 30 were males with bladder-origin urothelial cancer.

Trimming took off 4 bases at V and 7 bases at J, with 19 bases between the two ends. CDR3 length equals 15 residues. Germline V gene data show CDR1 as MDHEN and CDR2 as SYDVKM. Patients suffered from locally advanced or metastatic urothelial carcinoma. Measured with immunoSEQ multiplex PCR; TCRdb has only the in-frame clones, and not every one. The sample lists roughly 100,000 clones, approximately 85% occurring once. Material: PBMCs, obtained around atezolizumab (anti-PD-L1) treatment. This chain connects TRBV28 to TRBJ1-2; tentatively, D is TRBD1 (6 bases). The TCR comes from a man over 45 with urothelial cancer. The CDR3 protein is CASSWGGGPGLGYTF. CDR3 nucleotides: TGTGCCAGCAGTTGGGGGGGCGGGCCAGGGCTTGGCTACACCTTC.